Listed below are T cell receptor beta chains from one sample, sequenced in a study of cytomegalovirus exposure and HLA in healthy donors. Using immunoSEQ multiplex PCR, the repertoire was profiled, and TCRdb retains in-frame clones only, with some absent. The sample contains about 120,000 clones, approximately 17% of which appear only once. Source material: PBMCs. The receptor source for this set is a female donor in good health and CMV-seropositive. The conserved cysteine and the conserved F or W are not part of the CDR3 here. Fields, in order: V gene, J gene, D gene, CDR3 protein. The D gene is left open where the match is weak.

v_call: TRBV7-8
j_call: TRBJ1-5
d_call: -
cdr3_aa: ASSLSRAGQPQH

v_call: TRBV4-3
j_call: TRBJ2-7
d_call: -
cdr3_aa: ASSQTQQGWEQY

v_call: TRBV30
j_call: TRBJ2-5
d_call: -
cdr3_aa: AWSLLGRPTQETQY

v_call: TRBV11-2
j_call: TRBJ2-7
d_call: TRBD1
cdr3_aa: ASSEGTGTYEQY

v_call: TRBV5-4
j_call: TRBJ2-7
d_call: -
cdr3_aa: ASSPAWESSYEQY

v_call: TRBV7-2
j_call: TRBJ2-4
d_call: TRBD2
cdr3_aa: ASSLGPGGAKNIQY

v_call: TRBV5-4
j_call: TRBJ1-6
d_call: -
cdr3_aa: ASSLGSRGSGSPLH

v_call: TRBV7-2
j_call: TRBJ1-5
d_call: TRBD1
cdr3_aa: ASSPSGTDLDQPQH

v_call: TRBV28
j_call: TRBJ2-7
d_call: -
cdr3_aa: ASSPSNRVYEQY

v_call: TRBV20-1
j_call: TRBJ1-2
d_call: -
cdr3_aa: SSSGPYGYT

v_call: TRBV5-4
j_call: TRBJ2-1
d_call: -
cdr3_aa: ASSLSAESYNEQF

v_call: TRBV25-1
j_call: TRBJ1-3
d_call: TRBD1
cdr3_aa: ASRIDRGLSGNTIY

v_call: TRBV30
j_call: TRBJ1-2
d_call: -
cdr3_aa: ATTTGPYGYT

v_call: TRBV15
j_call: TRBJ1-2
d_call: TRBD1
cdr3_aa: ATSRTGARDNYGYT

v_call: TRBV2
j_call: TRBJ2-7
d_call: TRBD2
cdr3_aa: ASSEPTSVGLYEQY

v_call: TRBV7-2
j_call: TRBJ2-1
d_call: TRBD2
cdr3_aa: ASSSRLAQRGYNEQF

v_call: TRBV29-1
j_call: TRBJ2-5
d_call: TRBD2
cdr3_aa: SAAGGPETQY

v_call: TRBV5-4
j_call: TRBJ2-1
d_call: TRBD2
cdr3_aa: ASSPRGGRVYNEQF

v_call: TRBV28
j_call: TRBJ2-7
d_call: -
cdr3_aa: ASSSLGGARSEQY

v_call: TRBV11-1
j_call: TRBJ2-5
d_call: TRBD2
cdr3_aa: ASSLSAAGMETQY

v_call: TRBV29-1
j_call: TRBJ2-3
d_call: -
cdr3_aa: SVEASRRDTQY

v_call: TRBV27
j_call: TRBJ1-1
d_call: -
cdr3_aa: ASRDSYTEAF

v_call: TRBV5-1
j_call: TRBJ2-3
d_call: -
cdr3_aa: ASSLAGRGADTQY

v_call: TRBV7-9
j_call: TRBJ1-2
d_call: TRBD1
cdr3_aa: ASSLRTGRPNSYGYT

v_call: TRBV6-1
j_call: TRBJ2-7
d_call: TRBD2
cdr3_aa: ASSEVRLAGVHEQY

v_call: TRBV5-1
j_call: TRBJ1-2
d_call: -
cdr3_aa: ASSLILEYGYT

v_call: TRBV7-9
j_call: TRBJ1-1
d_call: -
cdr3_aa: ASSPGVLLNTEAF

v_call: TRBV2
j_call: TRBJ2-7
d_call: -
cdr3_aa: ASSDEQGVEQY

v_call: TRBV27
j_call: TRBJ2-6
d_call: -
cdr3_aa: ASSLLRGKISGANVLT

v_call: TRBV5-6
j_call: TRBJ2-3
d_call: -
cdr3_aa: ATVMRGTDTQY

v_call: TRBV6-5
j_call: TRBJ2-7
d_call: TRBD2
cdr3_aa: ASSYLGGSEQY

v_call: TRBV30
j_call: TRBJ2-7
d_call: TRBD2
cdr3_aa: AHSGKTYEQY

v_call: TRBV27
j_call: TRBJ1-2
d_call: TRBD1
cdr3_aa: ASSLFRTGANYGYT

v_call: TRBV1
j_call: TRBJ2-1
d_call: -
cdr3_aa: TSSSCRDRGEQF

v_call: TRBV7-7
j_call: TRBJ2-7
d_call: -
cdr3_aa: ASSLSQGHEQY

v_call: TRBV4-3
j_call: TRBJ1-5
d_call: TRBD1
cdr3_aa: ASSQGTGRNQPQH

v_call: TRBV19
j_call: TRBJ2-1
d_call: -
cdr3_aa: ASSTTRKGLINEQF

v_call: TRBV9
j_call: TRBJ2-5
d_call: -
cdr3_aa: ASSPGYQQETQY

v_call: TRBV10-3
j_call: TRBJ2-7
d_call: -
cdr3_aa: AIAPSAVLYEQY

v_call: TRBV19
j_call: TRBJ1-1
d_call: -
cdr3_aa: ASSRTVTEAF

v_call: TRBV5-1
j_call: TRBJ2-7
d_call: -
cdr3_aa: ASREGAGRYEQY

v_call: TRBV2
j_call: TRBJ2-2
d_call: TRBD2
cdr3_aa: ASMRGGTGELF

v_call: TRBV6-6
j_call: TRBJ2-7
d_call: -
cdr3_aa: ASSYPGDWYEQY

v_call: TRBV12-1
j_call: TRBJ1-1
d_call: -
cdr3_aa: ASSFGDKIGKQGREAF

v_call: TRBV28
j_call: TRBJ1-2
d_call: -
cdr3_aa: ASSLRQLLNYGYT

v_call: TRBV27
j_call: TRBJ1-2
d_call: -
cdr3_aa: ASSLLQGRDGYT

v_call: TRBV4-1
j_call: TRBJ2-1
d_call: TRBD2
cdr3_aa: ASSQETGTSGGWSPHNEQF

v_call: TRBV19
j_call: TRBJ1-2
d_call: TRBD1
cdr3_aa: ASTDIRGTGYGYT

v_call: TRBV13
j_call: TRBJ2-7
d_call: TRBD1
cdr3_aa: ASSATGGYEQY

v_call: TRBV30
j_call: TRBJ1-5
d_call: -
cdr3_aa: AWSVGVGNQPQH

v_call: TRBV27
j_call: TRBJ2-5
d_call: -
cdr3_aa: ASSPSPRETQY

v_call: TRBV19
j_call: TRBJ1-2
d_call: TRBD1
cdr3_aa: ASSPTQYYRGRRGYT

v_call: TRBV11-3
j_call: TRBJ2-1
d_call: TRBD1
cdr3_aa: ASSLGRGSYNEQF

v_call: TRBV6-6
j_call: TRBJ2-1
d_call: -
cdr3_aa: ASSYKKQGNEQF

v_call: TRBV5-6
j_call: TRBJ2-5
d_call: TRBD2
cdr3_aa: ASSLGGGPGETQY

v_call: TRBV2
j_call: TRBJ2-7
d_call: -
cdr3_aa: ASSTITDTLSSYEQY

v_call: TRBV29-1
j_call: TRBJ2-7
d_call: -
cdr3_aa: SVVRGTLYQPSYEQY

v_call: TRBV7-9
j_call: TRBJ2-2
d_call: -
cdr3_aa: ASSLRQGFGELF

v_call: TRBV20-1
j_call: TRBJ2-5
d_call: -
cdr3_aa: SATLGETQY